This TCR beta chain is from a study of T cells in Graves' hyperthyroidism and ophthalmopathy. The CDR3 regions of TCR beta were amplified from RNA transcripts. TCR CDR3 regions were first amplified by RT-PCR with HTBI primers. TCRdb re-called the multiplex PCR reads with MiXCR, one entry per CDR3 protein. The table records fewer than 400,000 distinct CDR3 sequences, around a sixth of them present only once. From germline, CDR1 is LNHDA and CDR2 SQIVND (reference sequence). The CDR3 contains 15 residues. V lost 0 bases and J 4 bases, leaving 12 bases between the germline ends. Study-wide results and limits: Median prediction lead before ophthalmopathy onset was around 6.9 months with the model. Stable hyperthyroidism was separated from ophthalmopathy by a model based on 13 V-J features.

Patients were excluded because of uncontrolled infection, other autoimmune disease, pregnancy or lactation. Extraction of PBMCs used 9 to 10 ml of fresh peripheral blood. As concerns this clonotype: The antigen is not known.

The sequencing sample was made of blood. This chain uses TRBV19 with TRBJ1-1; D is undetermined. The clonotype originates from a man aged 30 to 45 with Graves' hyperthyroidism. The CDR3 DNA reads TGTGCCAGTAGTATAGACATAGACACGACCACTGAAGCTTTCTTT. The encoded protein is CASSIDIDTTTEAFF.